This T cell receptor beta chain comes out of a study of blood T cells in healthy people across ages. Per individual sample, total RNA of at least 6 micrograms was extracted. Ten or more counts support this clonotype. Its antigen is undetermined. A second PCR of roughly 6 to 12 cycles used a sample-barcoded 5' primer and a J-beta primer mix. MiXCR, applied by TCRdb to the 5' RACE reads, yields one record per CDR3 protein. The sample carries some 710,000 distinct CDR3 sequences, about 47% recorded once. Study-wide points: Using unsorted PBMCs precluded a conclusive naive versus antigen-experienced comparison. Estimates of diversity drawn from one million T cells were considered underestimates.

The V and J ends lost 0 bases and 4 bases, in that order; junction bases with no gene match: 5. The germline V gene has CDR1 DFQATT and CDR2 SNEGSKA (reference sequence). This CDR3 spans 17 amino acids. This receptor was taken from a man at least 80 years old in good health. The material sequenced was blood. This chain uses TRBV20-1 with TRBJ2-1; 14 nucleotides match TRBD2. CDR3 sequence: CSARDSGLAGAYNEQFF. CDR3 bases: TGCAGTGCTAGAGACTCGGGACTAGCGGGGGCATACAATGAGCAGTTCTTC.